What follows are 3 T cell receptor beta chains derived from one specimen sequenced in a study of T cell repertoires in cytomegalovirus infection. TCRdb reanalysed the reads using MiXCR and keeps one entry per CDR3 protein. The table shows 350,000 to 450,000 distinct CDR3 sequences, with 18% occurring only once. Sequenced sample: PBMCs. All receptors derive from a human donor in good health (CMV status not recorded). Some clones in this sample may be carry-over from other donors' samples.

This clonotype has a handful of counts. In DNA, the CDR3 is TGCAGTGCTCTTGGACAATACAATGAGCAGTTCTTC. Its translation is CSALGQYNEQFF. The rearrangement links TRBV20-1 to TRBJ2-1; a possible D gene is TRBD1 (5 bases). CDR1 and CDR2 (germline): DFQATT, SNEGSKA (reference sequence). Deletions cut 5 bases from V and 4 bases from J, with 9 bases between. The CDR3 is made up of 12 amino acids.

This clonotype has a handful of counts. The chain joins TRBV7-2 to TRBJ1-3; TRBD1 agrees at 7 bases. Germline V gives CDR1 SGHTA, CDR2 FQGNSA. V dropped 3 bases and J dropped 6; count of bases not matched to a gene: 5. CDR3 length equals 14 residues. CDR3 coding DNA: TGTGCCAGCAGCTTCTTAGGGGGCCCAAACACCATATATTTT. Its translation: CASSFLGGPNTIYF.

V gene TRBV20-1 combines with J gene TRBJ2-3; tentatively, D is TRBD2 (6 bases). CDR3 length equals 13 residues. Germline V gene sequence: CDR1 DFQATT, CDR2 SNEGSKA (reference sequence). V lost 3 bases to trimming and J lost 12 bases, with 19 bases between them. In nucleotides, the CDR3 is TGCAGTGCTAGGGACATCTCCCGGCGGGGCCAGTATTTT. It translates to CSARDISRRGQYF.